This T cell receptor beta chain was sequenced in a study of technical replicates of blood from a handful of donors. TCRdb's table, derived via immunoSEQ multiplex PCR, lists solely in-frame clones and lacks some. The data show 76,000 or so clones, 75% to 95% seen once. The source is a human donor in good health. Sequenced sample: T cells isolated from PBMCs.

The CDR3 loop is CASVKGTSPQEQYF. The DNA for the CDR3 is TGTGCCAGCGTAAAAGGGACTAGCCCTCAAGAGCAGTACTTC. J is TRBJ2-7 and V is TRBV11-2; 9 bases fit TRBD2. The ends lost 8 bases at V and 7 bases at J; junction bases unmatched: 12. The CDR3 loop spans 14 amino acids. From germline, CDR1 is SGHAT and CDR2 FQNNGV.